Listed below are T cell receptor beta chains from one sample, sequenced in a study of blood T cell repertoires in COVID-19. Sequencing was performed with immunoSEQ multiplex PCR; in TCRdb, only in-frame clones are kept and a portion is missing. The table includes some 220,000 clones, around 83% detected once. Sample: peripheral blood. These TCRs come from a woman between 65 and 79 years old with COVID-19, enrolled during active disease. Each CDR3 is given with its conserved first and last residue. A D gene is named only where the DNA matches it firmly. Expanded clones are given a class, and other clones once, few, many or no size at all.

j_gene: TRBJ2-7
d_gene: TRBD2
abundance: .
v_gene: TRBV28
CDR3aa: CASSRGTSGSNEQYF
CDR3nt: TGTGCCAGCAGCCGCGGGACTAGCGGGAGCAACGAGCAGTACTTC

j_gene: TRBJ2-7
d_gene: .
abundance: .
v_gene: TRBV15
CDR3aa: CATSRDRGDEQYF
CDR3nt: TGTGCCACCAGCAGAGATAGAGGAGACGAGCAGTACTTC

j_gene: TRBJ2-7
d_gene: .
abundance: .
v_gene: TRBV9
CDR3aa: CASSSEPLPYEQYF
CDR3nt: TGTGCCAGCAGCTCTGAGCCCCTACCCTACGAGCAGTACTTC

j_gene: TRBJ1-1
d_gene: .
abundance: .
v_gene: TRBV7-2
CDR3aa: CASSLEEGTEAFF
CDR3nt: TGTGCCAGCAGCTTAGAGGAGGGGACTGAAGCTTTCTTT

j_gene: TRBJ1-2
d_gene: .
abundance: .
v_gene: TRBV21-1
CDR3aa: CASSAGTGDGGAYGYTF
CDR3nt: TGTGCCAGCAGCGCCGGGACAGGGGATGGAGGTGCCTATGGCTACACCTTC

j_gene: TRBJ2-2
d_gene: .
abundance: .
v_gene: TRBV5-4
CDR3aa: CASSLSAGITGELFF
CDR3nt: TGTGCCAGCAGCTTGAGTGCCGGGATCACCGGGGAGCTGTTTTTT

j_gene: TRBJ2-3
d_gene: .
abundance: .
v_gene: TRBV5-1
CDR3aa: CASSRLDRGSTDTQYF
CDR3nt: TGCGCCAGCAGCCGTCTGGACAGAGGAAGCACAGATACGCAGTATTTT

j_gene: TRBJ1-1
d_gene: .
abundance: .
v_gene: TRBV28
CDR3aa: CASSPYRVAGTEAFF
CDR3nt: TGTGCCAGCAGTCCATACAGGGTTGCCGGCACTGAAGCTTTCTTT

j_gene: TRBJ2-5
d_gene: TRBD1
abundance: .
v_gene: TRBV5-1
CDR3aa: CASSLLQGSQETQYF
CDR3nt: TGCGCCAGCAGCTTGTTACAGGGGTCCCAAGAGACCCAGTACTTC

j_gene: TRBJ2-5
d_gene: TRBD2
abundance: .
v_gene: TRBV9
CDR3aa: CASTSGGREETQYF
CDR3nt: TGTGCCAGTACCTCGGGCGGGAGGGAAGAGACCCAGTACTTC

j_gene: TRBJ2-2
d_gene: .
abundance: .
v_gene: TRBV19
CDR3aa: CASTIEAGRITGELFF
CDR3nt: TGTGCCAGTACCATTGAGGCGGGGAGAATCACCGGGGAGCTGTTTTTT

j_gene: TRBJ1-2
d_gene: .
abundance: .
v_gene: TRBV18
CDR3aa: CASSPEVGYGYTF
CDR3nt: TGTGCCAGCTCACCAGAGGTTGGCTATGGCTACACCTTC

j_gene: TRBJ2-2
d_gene: TRBD2
abundance: .
v_gene: TRBV19
CDR3aa: CASTGLAASGELFF
CDR3nt: TGTGCCAGTACCGGACTAGCGGCAAGCGGGGAGCTGTTTTTT

j_gene: TRBJ1-1
d_gene: .
abundance: few
v_gene: TRBV7-9
CDR3aa: CASGVGRTEAFF
CDR3nt: TGTGCCAGCGGAGTAGGAAGGACTGAAGCTTTCTTT

j_gene: TRBJ2-1
d_gene: .
abundance: .
v_gene: TRBV11-2
CDR3aa: CASSRLGDEQFF
CDR3nt: TGTGCCAGCAGTAGATTAGGGGATGAGCAGTTCTTC

j_gene: TRBJ2-2
d_gene: TRBD1
abundance: .
v_gene: TRBV5-1
CDR3aa: CASSLLPRQGGELFF
CDR3nt: TGCGCCAGCAGCTTGTTGCCCAGACAGGGCGGGGAGCTGTTTTTT

j_gene: TRBJ2-3
d_gene: .
abundance: .
v_gene: TRBV5-1
CDR3aa: CASSLGGVADTQYF
CDR3nt: TGCGCCAGCAGCCTTGGGGGCGTAGCAGATACGCAGTATTTT

j_gene: TRBJ1-5
d_gene: TRBD1
abundance: .
v_gene: TRBV11-2
CDR3aa: CASSLELQGASDQPQHF
CDR3nt: TGTGCCAGCAGCTTAGAACTACAGGGGGCTTCCGATCAGCCCCAGCATTTT

j_gene: TRBJ2-7
d_gene: TRBD2
abundance: once
v_gene: TRBV5-4
CDR3aa: CASSLGRGASDEQYF
CDR3nt: TGTGCCAGCAGCTTGGGGCGGGGGGCTTCTGACGAGCAGTACTTC

j_gene: TRBJ2-2
d_gene: .
abundance: .
v_gene: TRBV2
CDR3aa: CASTRVGGELFF
CDR3nt: TGTGCCAGCACGCGGGTGGGCGGGGAGCTGTTTTTT

j_gene: TRBJ1-1
d_gene: .
abundance: few
v_gene: TRBV19
CDR3aa: CASSIQGMNTEAFF
CDR3nt: TGTGCCAGTAGTATCCAGGGTATGAACACTGAAGCTTTCTTT

j_gene: TRBJ2-1
d_gene: TRBD2
abundance: .
v_gene: TRBV4-3
CDR3aa: CASSQDGTRVSNEQFF
CDR3nt: TGCGCCAGCAGCCAAGATGGGACTAGGGTGTCCAATGAGCAGTTCTTC

j_gene: TRBJ2-7
d_gene: TRBD2
abundance: .
v_gene: TRBV9
CDR3aa: CASSVGREGYEQYF
CDR3nt: TGTGCCAGCAGCGTAGGGCGGGAGGGCTACGAGCAGTACTTC

j_gene: TRBJ2-4
d_gene: .
abundance: once
v_gene: TRBV7-2
CDR3aa: CASSGGVAKNIQYF
CDR3nt: TGTGCCAGCAGCGGAGGGGTGGCCAAAAACATTCAGTACTTC

j_gene: TRBJ2-5
d_gene: .
abundance: .
v_gene: TRBV2
CDR3aa: CASSDTGQETQYF
CDR3nt: TGTGCCAGCAGTGACACAGGCCAAGAGACCCAGTACTTC